This entry lists 29 T cell receptor beta chains sequenced from one sample in a study of CXCR3-negative and CXCR3-positive naive CD8 T cells. Regarding the study as a whole: Hydrophobicity was higher for TRB CDR3s found in CXCR3-positive naive cells than in CXCR3-negative naive cells.

Carrying UMI labels, the TRB cDNA libraries were prepared through 5' RACE. TCRdb reprocessed the 5' RACE reads, keeping one entry per CDR3 protein, no DNA. The sample's table shows about 98,000 distinct CDR3 sequences. The antigens these receptors bind are not known. Sequencing was carried out using naive CXCR3+ CD8+ T cells from blood. Subset of the sample: CD45RO-CCR7+CD27+CD95- naive CD8+ T cells expressing CXCR3 (TNR3+). All receptors come from a human donor in good health. Some clones in this sample may be carry-over from other donors' samples.

V and J are TRBV7-2 and TRBJ2-1; TCRdb calls TRBD2, which cannot be checked without DNA. This CDR3 has 14 amino acids. Germline CDR1 reads SGHTA; CDR2 reads FQGNSA. CDR3 sequence reads: CASLLGLSYNEQFF.

The V gene is TRBV4-3, the J gene TRBJ1-1; TCRdb's D gene call, TRBD1, goes unchecked for lack of DNA. The CDR3 is made up of 15 amino acids. Germline loops: CDR1 LGHNA, CDR2 YSLEER. This chain's CDR3 is CGSRQTNEGYTEAFF.

V usage is TRBV12-3 or TRBV12-4 and J usage is TRBJ2-3; without DNA, the TCRdb call of TRBD1 cannot be checked. This CDR3 is 14 amino acids long. CDR3 region: CASSLWGLGDTQYF.

The chain couples TRBV29-1 to TRBJ1-2; TCRdb's D gene call, TRBD1, goes unchecked for lack of DNA. Germline loops: CDR1 SQVTM, CDR2 ANQGSEA. This CDR3 region has 13 residues. CDR3 region: CSVAGQGGYGYTF.

This chain links TRBV5-1 with TRBJ2-7. There are 12 residues in the CDR3. The germline V gene has CDR1 SGHRS and CDR2 YFSETQ. The CDR3 reads CASSLNIYEQYF. The variable domain in full, with the rest retrieved from reference TRBV5-1 and TRBJ2-7, is KAGVTQTPRYLIKTRGQQVTLSCSPISGHRSVSWYQQTPGQGLQFLFEYFSETQRNKGNFPGRFSGRQFSNSRSEMNVSTLELGDSALYLCASSLNIYEQYFGPGTRLTVT.

V gene TRBV15 combines with J gene TRBJ2-7; TCRdb names TRBD1, which stays unverified in the absence of DNA. Germline V gene lookup returns CDR1 LNHNV and CDR2 YYDKDF (reference sequence). The length of the CDR3 is 13 residues. Here the CDR3 reads CATSRDRGYEQYF.

This sequence joins TRBV19 and TRBJ2-1; TCRdb indicates TRBD1, and absent DNA this call remains unverified. The germline gives CDR1 LNHDA, CDR2 SQIVND (reference sequence). The CDR3 totals 18 residues. The CDR3: CASSLLPLTGSSYNEQFF.

This rearrangement joins TRBV6-6 to TRBJ2-3. Germline V gene data show CDR1 as MNHNY and CDR2 as SVGAGI (reference sequence). The length of the CDR3 is 15 residues. This CDR3 reads CASRPGIAGTDTQYF.

V is TRBV7-2 and J is TRBJ2-7; the TRBD1 assignment by TCRdb is unverifiable without DNA. CDR1 and CDR2 from the germline V gene are SGHTA and FQGNSA. The CDR3 totals 14 residues. This chain's CDR3 is CASSTPGLDYEQYF.

This rearrangement joins TRBV29-1 to TRBJ1-2. Germline lookup yields CDR1 SQVTM and CDR2 ANQGSEA. The CDR3 runs to 12 residues. CDR3 residues: CSVVGGDYGYTF.

The rearrangement links TRBV7-2 to TRBJ1-5. Germline V lookup: CDR1 SGHTA, CDR2 FQGNSA. The CDR3 extends over 18 amino acids. CDR3 region: CASSFPRGGFYSNQPQHF.

The rearrangement joins TRBV7-9 to TRBJ2-3. This CDR3 region has 18 residues. CDR1 is SEHNR, CDR2 FQNEAQ, per germline (reference sequence). The CDR3: CASSISWKQGHRTDTQYF.

The V and J genes are TRBV7-2 and TRBJ1-1. The CDR3 length is 15 residues. Germline CDR1 and CDR2: SGHTA and FQGNSA. The CDR3 loop is CASSFGWGMNTEAFF.

The rearrangement joins TRBV7-6 to TRBJ2-5. CDR3 length: 13 residues. The V gene's germline CDR1 is SGHVS and CDR2 FNYEAQ. CDR3: CASKSGLEETQYF.

The rearrangement uses TRBV29-1 and TRBJ2-7; TCRdb reports TRBD2, a call that lacks DNA to check it against. CDR1 and CDR2 from the germline V gene are SQVTM and ANQGSEA. CDR3 length: 13 amino acids. The CDR3 reads CSARLAAAYEQYF.

The J gene is TRBJ2-2, the V gene TRBV7-2; TCRdb reports TRBD1, a call that lacks DNA to check it against. The CDR3 loop spans 17 amino acids. CDR1 is SGHTA and CDR2 is FQGNSA in the germline V gene. The CDR3 protein is CASSSLRGGAVTGELFF.

The chain combines TRBV28 with TRBJ2-7. CDR1 is MDHEN and CDR2 is SYDVKM in the germline V gene. The CDR3 length is 15 residues. The CDR3 sequence is CASSYRTESSYEQYF.

This chain uses TRBV11-2 with TRBJ1-3. Germline lookup yields CDR1 SGHAT and CDR2 FQNNGV. The CDR3 contains 12 residues. This CDR3 reads CASLGSGNTIYF.

The V call is TRBV11-3, the J call TRBJ2-7. Germline V lookup: CDR1 SGHNT, CDR2 YENEEA. This CDR3 has 11 amino acids. CDR3 protein: CASSSIYEQYF. The complete variable domain, with remaining parts taken from reference TRBV11-3 and TRBJ2-7, reads EAGVVQSPRYKIIEKKQPVAFWCNPISGHNTLYWYLQNLGQGPELLIRYENEEAVDDSQLPKDRFSAERLKGVDSTLKIQPAELGDSAVYLCASSSIYEQYFGPGTRLTVT.

The J gene is TRBJ1-5, the V gene TRBV12-3 or TRBV12-4. The CDR3 has 13 amino acids. CDR3 sequence reads: CASSLDSNQPQHF.

V and J are TRBV3-1 and TRBJ2-7. This CDR3 contains 15 residues. Germline CDR1 LGHDT, CDR2 YNNKEL (reference sequence). CDR3 amino acids: CASSQTRKSSYEQYF.

This sequence joins TRBV4-1 and TRBJ2-5; the TCRdb call, TRBD2, lacks DNA for checking. Germline V gives CDR1 MGHRA, CDR2 YSYEKL. This CDR3 contains 15 residues. The CDR3 reads CASSRLAGRQETQYF.

This chain uses TRBV11-2 with TRBJ2-5; the TRBD1 assignment by TCRdb is unverifiable without DNA. Germline-derived CDR1 and CDR2 are SGHAT and FQNNGV. The CDR3 spans 13 residues. The CDR3 spells CASSLRGEETQYF.

V and J are TRBV20-1 and TRBJ1-2. The CDR3 length is 17 residues. Germline V gene data show CDR1 as DFQATT and CDR2 as SNEGSKA (reference sequence). The CDR3 loop is CSARVPDSDLANYGYTF.

The J gene is TRBJ2-4, the V gene TRBV7-9; checking the TCRdb D call of TRBD1 is not possible without DNA. CDR3 length equals 16 residues. Germline V gene data show CDR1 as SEHNR and CDR2 as FQNEAQ (reference sequence). CDR3 residues: CASSHPGMGAKNIQYF.

CDR3 in amino acids: CASSKIWAELGYTF. V and J are TRBV21-1 and TRBJ1-2. TRBV21-1 has pseudogene status. The CDR3 is 14 residues long.

The CDR3 loop is CASSIDRECTEAFF. The rearrangement links TRBV21-1 to TRBJ1-1; TCRdb's D call of TRBD1 is untestable without DNA. TRBV21-1 is a pseudogene locus. The CDR3 runs 14 residues.

The V call is TRBV9, the J call TRBJ2-7; the TRBD1 assignment by TCRdb is unverifiable without DNA. The CDR3 is 15 residues long. In germline, CDR1 is SGDLS, CDR2 YYNGEE. CDR3 sequence reads: CASSPYPELSYEQYF.

The genes are TRBV29-1 and TRBJ2-1; TCRdb selects TRBD1, and the lack of DNA leaves this call unchecked. The CDR3 runs to 16 residues. CDR1 is SQVTM and CDR2 is ANQGSEA in the germline V gene. This CDR3 reads CSAPEGRGPRNNEQFF.